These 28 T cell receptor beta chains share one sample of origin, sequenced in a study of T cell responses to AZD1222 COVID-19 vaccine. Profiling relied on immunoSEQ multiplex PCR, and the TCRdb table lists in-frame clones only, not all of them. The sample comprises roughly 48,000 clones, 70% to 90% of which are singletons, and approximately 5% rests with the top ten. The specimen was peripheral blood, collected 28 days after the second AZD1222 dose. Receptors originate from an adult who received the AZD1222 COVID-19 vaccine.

The CDR3 is CASSGTAPGGEKLFF. Here the CDR3 DNA reads TGTGCCAGCAGCGGGACCGCGCCTGGGGGTGAAAAACTGTTTTTT. This chain joins TRBV7-9 and TRBJ1-4, with a possible D match to TRBD1 (5 bases). The CDR3 contains 15 residues. The V end was cut by 5 bases, the J end by 7 bases, with 17 bases between. Germline V gives CDR1 SEHNR, CDR2 FQNEAQ (reference sequence).

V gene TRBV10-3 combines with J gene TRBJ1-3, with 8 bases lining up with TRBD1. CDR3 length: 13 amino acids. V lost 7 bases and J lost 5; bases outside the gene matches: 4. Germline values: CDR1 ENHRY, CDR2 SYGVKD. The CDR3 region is CAIKGQGRNTIYF. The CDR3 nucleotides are TGTGCCATCAAAGGACAGGGACGAAACACCATATATTTT.

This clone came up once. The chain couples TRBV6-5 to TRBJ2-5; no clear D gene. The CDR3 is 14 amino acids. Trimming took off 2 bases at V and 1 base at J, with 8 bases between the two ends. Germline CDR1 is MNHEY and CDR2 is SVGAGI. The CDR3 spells CASSYGHLQETQYF. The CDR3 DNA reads TGTGCCAGCAGTTACGGGCACCTCCAAGAGACCCAGTACTTC.

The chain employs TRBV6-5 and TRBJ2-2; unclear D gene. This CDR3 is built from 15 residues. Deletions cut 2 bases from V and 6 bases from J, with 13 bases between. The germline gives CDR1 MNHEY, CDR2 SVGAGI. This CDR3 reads CASSYTHPTPGELFF. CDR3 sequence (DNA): TGTGCCAGCAGTTACACCCATCCCACCCCCGGGGAGCTGTTTTTT.

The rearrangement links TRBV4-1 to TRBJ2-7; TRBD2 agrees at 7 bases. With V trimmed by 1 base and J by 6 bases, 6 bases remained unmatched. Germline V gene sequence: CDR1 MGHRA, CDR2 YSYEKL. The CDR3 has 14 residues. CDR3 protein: CASSQVSGRVEQYF. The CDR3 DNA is TGCGCCAGCAGCCAAGTTTCAGGGAGGGTCGAGCAGTACTTC.

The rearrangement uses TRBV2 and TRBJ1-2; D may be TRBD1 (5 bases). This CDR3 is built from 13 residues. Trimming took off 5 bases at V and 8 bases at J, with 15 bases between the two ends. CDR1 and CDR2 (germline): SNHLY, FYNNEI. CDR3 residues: CASSSQGAGGYTF. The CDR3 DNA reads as TGTGCCAGCAGTTCCCAGGGAGCGGGCGGCTACACCTTC.

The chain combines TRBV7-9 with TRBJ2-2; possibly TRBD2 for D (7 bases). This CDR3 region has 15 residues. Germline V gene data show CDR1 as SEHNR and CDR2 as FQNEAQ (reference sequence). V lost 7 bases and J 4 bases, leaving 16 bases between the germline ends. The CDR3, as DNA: TGTGCCAGCATCATAATGGGGGGGCCCACCGGGGAGCTGTTTTTT. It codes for CASIIMGGPTGELFF.

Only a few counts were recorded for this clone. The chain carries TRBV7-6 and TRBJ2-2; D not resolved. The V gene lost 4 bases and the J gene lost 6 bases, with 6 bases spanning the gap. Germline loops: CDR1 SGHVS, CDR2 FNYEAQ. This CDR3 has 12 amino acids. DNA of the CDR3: TGTGCCAGCAGCTCTCCAGCCGGGGAGCTGTTTTTT. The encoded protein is CASSSPAGELFF.

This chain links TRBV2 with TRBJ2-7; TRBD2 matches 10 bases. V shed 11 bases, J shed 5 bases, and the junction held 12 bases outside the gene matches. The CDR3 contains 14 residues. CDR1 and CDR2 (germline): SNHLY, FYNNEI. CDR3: CACGKRGGQNEQYF. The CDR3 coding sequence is TGTGCCTGTGGAAAGCGGGGGGGCCAGAACGAGCAGTACTTC.

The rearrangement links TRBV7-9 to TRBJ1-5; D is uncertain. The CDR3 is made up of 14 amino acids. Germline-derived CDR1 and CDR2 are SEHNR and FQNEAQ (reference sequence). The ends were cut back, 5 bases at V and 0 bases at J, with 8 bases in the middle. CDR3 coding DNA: TGTGCCAGCAGCACACAGTTTAGCAATCAGCCCCAGCATTTT. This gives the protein CASSTQFSNQPQHF.

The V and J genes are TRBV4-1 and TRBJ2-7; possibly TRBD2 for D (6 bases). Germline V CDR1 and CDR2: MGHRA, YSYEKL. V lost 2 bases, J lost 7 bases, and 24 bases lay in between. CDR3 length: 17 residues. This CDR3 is CASSQSGLGQRVREQYF. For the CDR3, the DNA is TGCGCCAGCAGCCAATCGGGCTTAGGGCAGCGGGTGAGGGAGCAGTACTTC.

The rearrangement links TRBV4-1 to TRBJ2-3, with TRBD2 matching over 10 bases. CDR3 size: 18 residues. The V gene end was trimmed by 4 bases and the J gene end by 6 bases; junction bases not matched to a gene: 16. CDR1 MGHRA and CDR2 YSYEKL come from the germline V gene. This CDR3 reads CASSRDLGLAKSVDTQYF. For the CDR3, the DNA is TGCGCCAGCAGCCGCGACCTGGGACTAGCGAAGTCGGTTGATACGCAGTATTTT.

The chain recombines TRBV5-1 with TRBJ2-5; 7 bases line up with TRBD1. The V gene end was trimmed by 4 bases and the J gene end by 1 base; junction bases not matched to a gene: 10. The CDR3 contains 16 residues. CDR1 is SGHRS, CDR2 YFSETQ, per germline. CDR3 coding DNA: TGCGCCAGCAGCCCGCTTGCAGGGGGATTCCAAGAGACCCAGTACTTC. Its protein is CASSPLAGGFQETQYF.

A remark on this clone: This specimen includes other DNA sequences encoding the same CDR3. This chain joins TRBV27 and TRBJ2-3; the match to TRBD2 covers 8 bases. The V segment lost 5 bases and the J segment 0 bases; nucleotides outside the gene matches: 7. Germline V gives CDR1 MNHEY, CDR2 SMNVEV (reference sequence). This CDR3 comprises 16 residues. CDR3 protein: CASSPGGGPSTDTQYF. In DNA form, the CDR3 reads TGTGCCAGCAGTCCCGGGGGGGGTCCTAGCACAGATACGCAGTATTTT.

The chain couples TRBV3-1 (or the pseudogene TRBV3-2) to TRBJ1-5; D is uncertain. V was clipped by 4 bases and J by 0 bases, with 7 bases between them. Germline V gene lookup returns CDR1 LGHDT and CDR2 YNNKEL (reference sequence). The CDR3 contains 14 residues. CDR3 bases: TGTGCCAGCAGCCCTACCTATAGCAATCAGCCCCAGCATTTT. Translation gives CASSPTYSNQPQHF.

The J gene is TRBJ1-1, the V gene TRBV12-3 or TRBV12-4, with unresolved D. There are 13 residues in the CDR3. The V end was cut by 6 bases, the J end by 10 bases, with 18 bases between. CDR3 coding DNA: TGTGCCAGCAGCACCCGGCGCGGCGGGGTAGCTTTCTTT. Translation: CASSTRRGGVAFF.

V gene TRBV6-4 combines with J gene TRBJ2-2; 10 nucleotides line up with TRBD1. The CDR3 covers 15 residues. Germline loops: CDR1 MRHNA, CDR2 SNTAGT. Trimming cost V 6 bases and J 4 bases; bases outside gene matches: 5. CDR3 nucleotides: TGTGCCAGCAGCAACGGACAGGGGGGCACCGGGGAGCTGTTTTTT. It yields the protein CASSNGQGGTGELFF.

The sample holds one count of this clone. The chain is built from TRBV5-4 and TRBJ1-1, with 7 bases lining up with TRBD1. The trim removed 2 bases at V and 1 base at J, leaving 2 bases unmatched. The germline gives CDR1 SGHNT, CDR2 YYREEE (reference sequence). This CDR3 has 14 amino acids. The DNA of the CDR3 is TGTGCCAGCAGCTTAAGACAGGGGAACACTGAAGCTTTCTTT. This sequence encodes CASSLRQGNTEAFF.

The DNA of the CDR3 is TGTGCCAGCAGTGCCAAAGGATTGGGCATAACCTACGAGCAGTACTTC. This translates into CASSAKGLGITYEQYF. The chain recombines TRBV6-1 with TRBJ2-7, with unresolved D. V gave up 4 bases and J gave up 2 bases, with 18 bases separating them. CDR3 length equals 16 residues. Germline V lookup: CDR1 MNHNS, CDR2 SASEGT.

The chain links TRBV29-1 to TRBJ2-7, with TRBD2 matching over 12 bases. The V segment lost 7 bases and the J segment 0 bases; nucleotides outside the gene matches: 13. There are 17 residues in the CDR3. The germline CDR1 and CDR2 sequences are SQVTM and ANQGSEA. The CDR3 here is CSAQGKGLAGSSYEQYF. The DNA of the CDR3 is TGCAGCGCTCAGGGGAAAGGACTAGCGGGGAGCTCCTACGAGCAGTACTTC.

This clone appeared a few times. The CDR3 loop reads CASSLDETGQYGELFF. As DNA, the CDR3 is TGTGCCAGCAGCTTGGACGAGACAGGGCAGTACGGGGAGCTGTTTTTT. V is TRBV5-4 and J is TRBJ2-2; 7 nucleotides line up with TRBD1. The trim removed 0 bases at V and 7 bases at J, leaving 9 bases unmatched. The CDR3 totals 16 residues. Germline V gene lookup returns CDR1 SGHNT and CDR2 YYREEE (reference sequence).

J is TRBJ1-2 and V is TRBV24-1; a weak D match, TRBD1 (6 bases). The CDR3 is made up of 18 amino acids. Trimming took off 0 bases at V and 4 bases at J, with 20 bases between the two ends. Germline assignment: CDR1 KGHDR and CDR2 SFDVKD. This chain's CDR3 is CATSDLRDTVRSGYGYTF. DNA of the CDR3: TGTGCCACCAGTGATTTGCGGGACACAGTTAGGTCGGGCTATGGCTACACCTTC.

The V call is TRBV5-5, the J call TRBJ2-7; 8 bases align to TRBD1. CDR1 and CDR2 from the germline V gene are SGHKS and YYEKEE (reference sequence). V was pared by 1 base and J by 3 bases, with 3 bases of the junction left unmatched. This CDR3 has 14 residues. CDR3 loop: CASSLRGQGYEQYF. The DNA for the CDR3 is TGTGCCAGCAGCTTGCGAGGACAGGGCTACGAGCAGTACTTC.

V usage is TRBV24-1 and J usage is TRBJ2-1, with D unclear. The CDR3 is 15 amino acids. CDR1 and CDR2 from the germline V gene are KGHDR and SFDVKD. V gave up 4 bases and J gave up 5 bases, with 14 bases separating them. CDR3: CATSDAQSTHNEQFF. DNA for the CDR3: TGTGCCACCAGTGACGCCCAGAGTACACACAATGAGCAGTTCTTC.

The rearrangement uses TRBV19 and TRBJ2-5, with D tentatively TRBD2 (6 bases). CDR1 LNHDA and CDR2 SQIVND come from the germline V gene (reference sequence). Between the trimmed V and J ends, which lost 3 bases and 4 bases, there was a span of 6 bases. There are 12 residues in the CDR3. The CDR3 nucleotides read TGTGCCAGTAGTATCGGGGGAGAGACCCAGTACTTC. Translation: CASSIGGETQYF.

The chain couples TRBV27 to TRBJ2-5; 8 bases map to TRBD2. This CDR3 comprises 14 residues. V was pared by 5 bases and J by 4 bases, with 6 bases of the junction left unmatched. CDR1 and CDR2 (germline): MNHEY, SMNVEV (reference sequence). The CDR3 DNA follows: TGTGCCAGCAGTCGTGGACTAGCTACAGAGACCCAGTACTTC. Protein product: CASSRGLATETQYF.

CDR3: CASSSLQETQYF. The CDR3, as DNA: TGTGCCAGCAGTTCCCTCCAAGAGACCCAGTACTTC. The genes are TRBV6-6 and TRBJ2-5; D is undetermined. CDR3 length equals 12 residues. Per germline, CDR1 MNHNY and CDR2 SVGAGI (reference sequence). Trimming stripped 4 bases from V and 1 base from J, with 4 bases between.

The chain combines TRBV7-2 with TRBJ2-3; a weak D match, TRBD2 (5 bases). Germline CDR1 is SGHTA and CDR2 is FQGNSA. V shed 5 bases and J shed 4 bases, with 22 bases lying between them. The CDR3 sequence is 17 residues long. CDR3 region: CASSRGSRGSRADTQYF. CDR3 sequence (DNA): TGTGCCAGCAGCCGCGGCTCTCGTGGGAGTAGGGCAGATACGCAGTATTTT.